This T cell receptor (beta chain) was sequenced during a study of cytomegalovirus exposure and HLA in healthy donors. Study as a whole: The roughly 100 million unique TCR beta sequences, from around 200 million T cells, were found by an earlier analysis.

This clone has more than one count but fewer than ten. CDR1 is SEHNR, CDR2 FQNEAQ, per germline (reference sequence). V was clipped by 3 bases and J by 5 bases, with 11 bases between them. The CDR3 runs to 13 residues. PCR employed 60 Vbeta and 13 Jbeta primers. Sequenced by immunoSEQ multiplex PCR; TCRdb stores in-frame clones only, minus some. The sample lists about 150,000 clones; roughly three quarters were seen once. This sequence joins TRBV7-9 and TRBJ2-7; no clear D. The TCR comes from a man aged 30-40 years in good health and CMV-seronegative. The sample consisted of PBMCs. CDR3 sequence (DNA): TGTGCCAGCAGCTTTTCCCTAGAGGACGAGCAGTACTTC. Translation: CASSFSLEDEQYF.